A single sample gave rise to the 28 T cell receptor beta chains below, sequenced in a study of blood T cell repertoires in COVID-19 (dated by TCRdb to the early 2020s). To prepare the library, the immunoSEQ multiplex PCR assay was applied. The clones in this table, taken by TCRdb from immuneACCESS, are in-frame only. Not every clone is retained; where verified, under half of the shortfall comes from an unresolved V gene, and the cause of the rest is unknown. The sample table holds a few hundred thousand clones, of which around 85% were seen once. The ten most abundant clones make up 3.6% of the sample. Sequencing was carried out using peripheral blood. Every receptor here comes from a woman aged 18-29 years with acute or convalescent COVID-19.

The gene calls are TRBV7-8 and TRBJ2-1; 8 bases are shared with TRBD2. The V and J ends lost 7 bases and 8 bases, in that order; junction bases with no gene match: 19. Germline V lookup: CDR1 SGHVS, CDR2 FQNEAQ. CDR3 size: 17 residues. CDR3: CASNARPSSGRLDEQFF. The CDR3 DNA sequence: TGTGCCAGCAACGCGCGACCGTCAAGCGGGAGACTAGATGAGCAGTTCTTC.

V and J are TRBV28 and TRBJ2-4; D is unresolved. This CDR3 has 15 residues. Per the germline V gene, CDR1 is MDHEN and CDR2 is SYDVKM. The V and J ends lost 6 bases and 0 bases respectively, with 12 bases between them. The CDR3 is CASSLRVIAKNIQYF. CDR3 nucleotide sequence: TGTGCCAGCAGCCTCCGCGTGATAGCCAAAAACATTCAGTACTTC.

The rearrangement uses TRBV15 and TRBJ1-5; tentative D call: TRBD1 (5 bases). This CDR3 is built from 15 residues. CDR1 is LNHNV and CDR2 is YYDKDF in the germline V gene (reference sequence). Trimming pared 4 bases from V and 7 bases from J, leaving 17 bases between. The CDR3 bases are TGTGCCACCAGCACCCCGGGGGACCTAGTCCAGCCCCAGCATTTT. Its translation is CATSTPGDLVQPQHF.

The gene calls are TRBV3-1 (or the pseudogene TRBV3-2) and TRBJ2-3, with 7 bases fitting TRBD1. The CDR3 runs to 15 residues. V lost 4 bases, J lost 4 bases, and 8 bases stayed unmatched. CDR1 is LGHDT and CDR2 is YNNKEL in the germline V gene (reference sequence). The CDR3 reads CASSLRQGNADTQYF. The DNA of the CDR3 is TGTGCCAGCAGCCTCCGACAGGGTAACGCAGATACGCAGTATTTT.

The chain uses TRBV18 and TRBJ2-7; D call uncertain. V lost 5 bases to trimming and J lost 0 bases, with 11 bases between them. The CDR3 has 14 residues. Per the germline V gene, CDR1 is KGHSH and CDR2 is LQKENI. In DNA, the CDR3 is TGTGCCAGCTCAAATGACTGGAGCTCCTACGAGCAGTACTTC. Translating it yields CASSNDWSSYEQYF.

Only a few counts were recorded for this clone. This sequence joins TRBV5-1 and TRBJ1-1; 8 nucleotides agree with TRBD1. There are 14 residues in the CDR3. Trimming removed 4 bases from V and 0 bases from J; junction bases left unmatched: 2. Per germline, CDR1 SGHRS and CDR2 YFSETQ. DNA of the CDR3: TGCGCCAGCAGCCCGGGACAGGTGAACACTGAAGCTTTCTTT. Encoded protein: CASSPGQVNTEAFF. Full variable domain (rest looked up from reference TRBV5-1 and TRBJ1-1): KAGVTQTPRYLIKTRGQQVTLSCSPISGHRSVSWYQQTPGQGLQFLFEYFSETQRNKGNFPGRFSGRQFSNSRSEMNVSTLELGDSALYLCASSPGQVNTEAFFGQGTRLTVV.

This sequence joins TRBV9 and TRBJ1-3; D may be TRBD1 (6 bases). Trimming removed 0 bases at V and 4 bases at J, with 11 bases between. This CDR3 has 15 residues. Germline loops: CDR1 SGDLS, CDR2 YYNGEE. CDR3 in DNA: TGTGCCAGCAGCGTAGGAGGGGGGGTCGGAAACACCATATATTTT. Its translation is CASSVGGGVGNTIYF.

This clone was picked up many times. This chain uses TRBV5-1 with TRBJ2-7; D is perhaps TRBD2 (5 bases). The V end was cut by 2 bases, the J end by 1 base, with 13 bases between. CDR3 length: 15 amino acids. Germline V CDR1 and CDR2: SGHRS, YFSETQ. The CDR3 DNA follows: TGCGCCAGCAGCTTAGAGGGCAGCGCGTCCTACGAGCAGTACTTC. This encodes CASSLEGSASYEQYF. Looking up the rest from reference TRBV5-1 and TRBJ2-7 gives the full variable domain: KAGVTQTPRYLIKTRGQQVTLSCSPISGHRSVSWYQQTPGQGLQFLFEYFSETQRNKGNFPGRFSGRQFSNSRSEMNVSTLELGDSALYLCASSLEGSASYEQYFGPGTRLTVT.

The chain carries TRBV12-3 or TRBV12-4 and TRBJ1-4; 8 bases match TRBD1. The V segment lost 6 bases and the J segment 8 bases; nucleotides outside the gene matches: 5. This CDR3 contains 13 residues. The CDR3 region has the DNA TGTGCCAGCAGGGAGGACAGGGTCGAAAAACTGTTTTTT. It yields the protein CASREDRVEKLFF.

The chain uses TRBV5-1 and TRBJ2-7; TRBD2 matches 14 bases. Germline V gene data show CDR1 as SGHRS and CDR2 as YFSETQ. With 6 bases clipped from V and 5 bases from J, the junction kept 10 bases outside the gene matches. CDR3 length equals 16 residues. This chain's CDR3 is CASTPGLAGASNEQYF. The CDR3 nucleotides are TGCGCCAGCACCCCGGGACTAGCGGGAGCATCCAACGAGCAGTACTTC.

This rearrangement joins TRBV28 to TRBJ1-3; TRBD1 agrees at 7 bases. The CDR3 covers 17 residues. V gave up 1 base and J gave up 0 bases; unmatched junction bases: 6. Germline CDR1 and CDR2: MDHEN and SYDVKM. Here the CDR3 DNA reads TGTGCCAGCAGTTTATCAGTGGGACAGACCTCTGGAAACACCATATATTTT. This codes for CASSLSVGQTSGNTIYF.

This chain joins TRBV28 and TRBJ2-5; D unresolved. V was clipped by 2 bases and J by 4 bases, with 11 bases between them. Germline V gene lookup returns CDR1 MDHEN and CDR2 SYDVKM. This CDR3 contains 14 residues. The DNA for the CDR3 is TGTGCCAGCAGTTTACCGCAAAACGGAGAGACCCAGTACTTC. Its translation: CASSLPQNGETQYF.

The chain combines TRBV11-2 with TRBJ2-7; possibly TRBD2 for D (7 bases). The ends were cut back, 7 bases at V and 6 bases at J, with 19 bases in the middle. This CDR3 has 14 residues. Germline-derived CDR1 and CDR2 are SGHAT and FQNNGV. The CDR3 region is CASNLGGADSEQYF. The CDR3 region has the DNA TGTGCCAGCAACCTGGGGGGGGCAGATAGCGAGCAGTACTTC.

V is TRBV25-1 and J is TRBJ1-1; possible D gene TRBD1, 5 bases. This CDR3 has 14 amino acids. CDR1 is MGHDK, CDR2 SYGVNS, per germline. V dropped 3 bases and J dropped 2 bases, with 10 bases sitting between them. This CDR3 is CASSESGINTEAFF. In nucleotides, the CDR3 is TGTGCCAGCAGTGAGTCAGGGATCAACACTGAAGCTTTCTTT.

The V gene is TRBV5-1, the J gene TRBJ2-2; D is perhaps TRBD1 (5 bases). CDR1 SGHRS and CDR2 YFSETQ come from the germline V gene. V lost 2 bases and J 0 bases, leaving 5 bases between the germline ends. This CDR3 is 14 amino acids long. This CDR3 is CASSLQANTGELFF. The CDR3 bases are TGCGCCAGCAGCTTACAGGCGAACACCGGGGAGCTGTTTTTT.

CDR3 sequence (DNA): TGTGCCAGCAGCTTGAACTCCGCCAGAGGCTACGAGCAGTACTTC. The encoded protein is CASSLNSARGYEQYF. This chain joins TRBV5-4 and TRBJ2-7; D is undetermined. CDR1 is SGHNT and CDR2 is YYREEE in the germline V gene (reference sequence). This CDR3 has 15 amino acids. Trimming pared 1 base from V and 3 bases from J, leaving 14 bases between. The entire variable domain, with the rest obtained from reference TRBV5-4 and TRBJ2-7, is as follows: ETGVTQSPTHLIKTRGQQVTLRCSSQSGHNTVSWYQQALGQGPQFIFQYYREEENGRGNFPPRFSGLQFPNYSSELNVNALELDDSALYLCASSLNSARGYEQYFGPGTRLTVT.

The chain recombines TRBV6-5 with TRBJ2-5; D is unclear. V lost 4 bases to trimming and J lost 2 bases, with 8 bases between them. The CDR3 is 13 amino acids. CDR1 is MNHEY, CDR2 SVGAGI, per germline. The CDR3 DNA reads TGTGCCAGCAGTTTATCCGGGCAAGAGACCCAGTACTTC. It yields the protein CASSLSGQETQYF.

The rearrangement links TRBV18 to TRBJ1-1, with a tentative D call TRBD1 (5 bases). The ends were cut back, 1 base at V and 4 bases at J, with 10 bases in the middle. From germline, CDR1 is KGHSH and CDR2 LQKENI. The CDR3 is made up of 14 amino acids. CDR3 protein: CASSPLPGGTEAFF. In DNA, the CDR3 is TGTGCCAGCTCACCACTCCCGGGGGGCACTGAAGCTTTCTTT.

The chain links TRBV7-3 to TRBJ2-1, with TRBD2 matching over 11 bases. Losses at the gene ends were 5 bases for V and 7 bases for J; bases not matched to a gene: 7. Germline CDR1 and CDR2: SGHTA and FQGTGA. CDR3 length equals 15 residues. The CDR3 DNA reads TGTGCCAGCAGCCCGATAGCGGGGGGGACGAATGAGCAGTTCTTC. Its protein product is CASSPIAGGTNEQFF.

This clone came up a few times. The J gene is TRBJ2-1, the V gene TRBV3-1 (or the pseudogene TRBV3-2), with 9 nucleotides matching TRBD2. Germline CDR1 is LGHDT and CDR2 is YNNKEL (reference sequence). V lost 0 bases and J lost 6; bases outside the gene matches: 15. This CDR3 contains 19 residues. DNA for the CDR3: TGTGCCAGCAGCCAAGAGACGTTAGTAGCGGGGGTTCTCGGCAATGAGCAGTTCTTC. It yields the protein CASSQETLVAGVLGNEQFF.

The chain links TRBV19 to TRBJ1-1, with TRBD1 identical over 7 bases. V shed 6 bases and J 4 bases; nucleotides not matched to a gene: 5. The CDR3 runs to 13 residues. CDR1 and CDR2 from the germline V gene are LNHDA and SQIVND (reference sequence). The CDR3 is CASSPGGLTEAFF. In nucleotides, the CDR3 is TGTGCCAGTAGCCCAGGGGGTCTCACTGAAGCTTTCTTT. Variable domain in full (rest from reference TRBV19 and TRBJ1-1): DGGITQSPKYLFRKEGQNVTLSCEQNLNHDAMYWYRQDPGQGLRLIYYSQIVNDFQKGDIAEGYSVSREKKESFPLTVTSAQKNPTAFYLCASSPGGLTEAFFGQGTRLTVV.

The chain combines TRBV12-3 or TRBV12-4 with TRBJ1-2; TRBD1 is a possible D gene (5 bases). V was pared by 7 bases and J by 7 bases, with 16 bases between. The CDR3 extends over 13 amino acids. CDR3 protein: CASTPTGGVGYTF. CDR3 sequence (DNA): TGTGCCAGCACCCCTACCGGGGGGGTTGGCTACACCTTC.

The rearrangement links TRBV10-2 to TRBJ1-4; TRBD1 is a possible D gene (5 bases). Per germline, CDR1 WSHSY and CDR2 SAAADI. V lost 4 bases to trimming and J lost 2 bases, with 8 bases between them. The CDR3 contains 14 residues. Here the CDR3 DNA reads TGCGCCAGCAGTGCGGGGGGGACTAATGAAAAACTGTTTTTT. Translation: CASSAGGTNEKLFF.

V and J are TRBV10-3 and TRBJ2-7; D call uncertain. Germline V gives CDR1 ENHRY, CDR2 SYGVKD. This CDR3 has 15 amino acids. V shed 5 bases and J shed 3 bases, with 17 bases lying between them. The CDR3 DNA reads TGTGCCATCAGTTCGTCCGATTCGCGTGGCTACGAGCAGTACTTC. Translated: CAISSSDSRGYEQYF.

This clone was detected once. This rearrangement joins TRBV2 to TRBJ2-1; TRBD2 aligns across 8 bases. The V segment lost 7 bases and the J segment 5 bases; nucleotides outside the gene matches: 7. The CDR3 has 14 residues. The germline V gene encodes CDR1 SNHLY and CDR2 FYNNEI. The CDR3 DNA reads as TGTGCCAGCACAACTCACGGGGGGGACAATGAGCAGTTCTTC. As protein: CASTTHGGDNEQFF.

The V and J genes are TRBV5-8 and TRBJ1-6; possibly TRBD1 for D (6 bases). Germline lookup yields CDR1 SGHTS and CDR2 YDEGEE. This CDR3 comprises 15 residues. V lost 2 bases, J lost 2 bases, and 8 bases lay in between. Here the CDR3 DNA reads TGTGCCAGCAGCTTAGGGGGAACCTATAATTCACCCCTCCACTTT. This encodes CASSLGGTYNSPLHF.

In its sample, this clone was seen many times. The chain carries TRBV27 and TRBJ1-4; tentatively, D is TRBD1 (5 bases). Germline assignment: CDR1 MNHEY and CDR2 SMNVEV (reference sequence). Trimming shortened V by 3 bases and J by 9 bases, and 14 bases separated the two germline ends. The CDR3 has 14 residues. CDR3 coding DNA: TGTGCCAGCAGTTTGAACGGGAGGGGTCAAAAACTGTTTTTT. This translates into CASSLNGRGQKLFF.

In nucleotides, the CDR3 is TGCGCCAGCAGTGAAGACAGGGACGAACAGCCCCAGCATTTT. It yields the protein CASSEDRDEQPQHF. V is TRBV10-2 and J is TRBJ1-5; 7 bases are a match to TRBD1. Germline assignment: CDR1 WSHSY and CDR2 SAAADI. V shed 3 bases, J shed 7 bases, and the junction held 6 bases outside the gene matches. This CDR3 comprises 14 residues.